This T cell receptor beta chain was recorded in a study of blood T cell repertoires in COVID-19 (dated by TCRdb to between 2020 and 2021). Regarding the research as a whole: Collaborator samples came from the United States, Italy and Spain and covered acute and convalescent phases of COVID-19. The prospective study material was composed of cDNA or gDNA derived from T cells, B-cell-depleted T cells, or PBMCs. Deeply sampled blood TCRbeta repertoires from subjects exposed to, actively infected with, or recovered from COVID-19 were included in the dataset. The repertoires were released in a freely available public database intended as a resource for research on the immune response to SARS-CoV-2. Samples were obtained from the ongoing ImmuneRACE study (first 160 participants) and from 1,254 subjects provided by 6 global collaborators. The sample metadata nearly always contained a de-identified subject ID, COVID-19 status, age in years and sex. Where available, HLA class I and class II types were taken from metadata supplied by the sample provider and were not determined by assay-based typing.

Of note for this clone: The antigen it binds to is not known. It has no much larger one-base neighbor in the sample; base qualities were not kept.

V loses 5 bases, J loses 1 base, and the germline ends lie 11 bases apart. According to the germline V gene, CDR1 reads SGHTA and CDR2 reads FQGNSA. There are 14 amino acids in the CDR3, from cysteine to phenylalanine inclusive. The kept DNA is CDR3 alone, 42 bases in frame from the first base. Whole blood was collected in K2EDTA tubes by collaborating institutions according to the institutions' own protocols. For TCRbeta analysis, collaborators shipped samples as frozen whole blood, isolated PBMCs, or DNA extracted from either of those sample types. What the study reported, not specific to this receptor: How much clinical and demographic metadata was included differed by source and by participant, and the metadata was provided uncurated.

TCRbeta CDR3 regions were amplified from genomic DNA using the immunoSEQ Assay, a bias-controlled multiplex PCR. The study's own analysis went as follows. The number of nucleated cells in each sample was estimated by amplification of reference gene primers within the assay. Sequence reads were collapsed and filtered to measure the absolute abundance of every unique TCRbeta CDR3 rearrangement. Productive Simpson clonality was computed per sample as the square root of Simpson's diversity index over productive rearrangements. In its TCRdb copy, this immuneACCESS table keeps in-frame sequences only and misses some clones. Where compared with another copy, unresolved V genes explain less than half of these, and the others have no known cause. V and J calls and clone size are as listed in that table; D and trimming were resolved from the DNA. The sample has approximately 200,000 clones on record, roughly nine tenths of them singletons. Under 2.5% of the sample is in the top ten clones.

This receptor was identified in a man in his 70s with active or convalescent COVID-19. Recombination joined TRBV7-2 with TRBJ2-5, with the D gene not clear enough to name. Sequencing used peripheral blood. Here the CDR3 is given as CASSTTVAQETQYF. The DNA reads TGTGCCAGCAGCACCACCGTGGCCCAAGAGACCCAGTACTTC.